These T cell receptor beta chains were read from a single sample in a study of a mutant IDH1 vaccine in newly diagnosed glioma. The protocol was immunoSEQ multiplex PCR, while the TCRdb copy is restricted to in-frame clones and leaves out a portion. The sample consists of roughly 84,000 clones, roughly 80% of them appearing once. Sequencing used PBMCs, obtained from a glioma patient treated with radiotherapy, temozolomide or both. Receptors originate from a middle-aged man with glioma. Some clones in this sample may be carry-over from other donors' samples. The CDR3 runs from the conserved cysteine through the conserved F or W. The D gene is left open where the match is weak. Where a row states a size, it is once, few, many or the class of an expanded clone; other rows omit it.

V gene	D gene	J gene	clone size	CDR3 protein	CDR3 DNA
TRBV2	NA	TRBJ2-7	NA	CASMGRVYEQYF	TGTGCCTCGATGGGCAGGGTATACGAGCAGTACTTC
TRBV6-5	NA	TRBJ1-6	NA	CASSTQGPPLHF	TGTGCCAGCAGTACACAGGGTCCCCCCCTCCACTTT
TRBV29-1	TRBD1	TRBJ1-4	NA	CSATTGTGGVGEKLFF	TGCAGCGCTACGACCGGGACAGGGGGAGTCGGTGAAAAACTGTTTTTT
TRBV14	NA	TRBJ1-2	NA	CASSQARKGVKNGYTF	TGTGCCAGCAGCCAAGCCCGCAAGGGAGTGAAAAATGGCTACACCTTC
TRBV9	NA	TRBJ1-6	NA	CASSVEQVNSPLHF	TGTGCCAGCAGCGTAGAGCAGGTCAATTCACCCCTCCACTTT
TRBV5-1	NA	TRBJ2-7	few	CASTPSRNSYEQYF	TGCGCCAGCACCCCGAGTAGGAACTCCTACGAGCAGTACTTC
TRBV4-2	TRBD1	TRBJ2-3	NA	CASSQDRTGPRRSTQYF	TGTGCCAGCAGCCAAGACCGGACAGGACCTCGTCGGTCGACGCAGTATTTT
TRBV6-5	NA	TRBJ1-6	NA	CASSYSNSPLHF	TGTGCCAGCAGTTACTCGAATTCACCCCTCCACTTT
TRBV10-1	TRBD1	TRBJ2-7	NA	CASSEYRGTYEQYF	TGCGCCAGCAGTGAATACAGGGGAACCTACGAGCAGTACTTC
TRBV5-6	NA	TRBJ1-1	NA	CASSLVWNTEAFF	TGTGCCAGCAGCTTGGTTTGGAACACTGAAGCTTTCTTT
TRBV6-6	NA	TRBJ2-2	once	CASSYQGGELFF	TGTGCCAGCAGTTACCAGGGCGGGGAGCTGTTTTTT
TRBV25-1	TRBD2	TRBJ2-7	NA	CASSELGLAGLSYEQYF	TGTGCCAGCAGTGAATTGGGTCTAGCGGGGCTCTCCTACGAGCAGTACTTC
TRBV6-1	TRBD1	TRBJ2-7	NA	CASSEPGQGAWEQYF	TGTGCCAGCAGCGAGCCGGGACAGGGGGCTTGGGAGCAGTACTTC
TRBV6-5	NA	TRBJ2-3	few	CASRPGLRTDTQYF	TGTGCCAGCAGGCCGGGACTGCGCACAGATACGCAGTATTTT
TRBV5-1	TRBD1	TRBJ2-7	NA	CASSSGTGDAYEQYF	TGCGCCAGCAGCTCCGGGACAGGGGACGCCTACGAGCAGTACTTC
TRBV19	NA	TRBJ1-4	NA	CASIGRVSATNEKLFF	TGTGCCAGTATCGGGCGAGTGTCCGCAACTAATGAAAAACTGTTTTTT
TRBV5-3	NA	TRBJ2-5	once	CARSHLTKGLQETQYF	TGTGCCAGAAGCCACCTGACGAAAGGCTTGCAAGAGACCCAGTACTTC
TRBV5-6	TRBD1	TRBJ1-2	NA	CASRPWDRGSGYTF	TGTGCCAGCAGGCCGTGGGACAGGGGCTCTGGCTACACCTTC
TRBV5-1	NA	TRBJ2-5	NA	CASSFGQGRTETQYF	TGCGCCAGCAGTTTCGGGCAGGGTCGAACGGAGACCCAGTACTTC
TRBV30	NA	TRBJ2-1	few	CAWSVRTEQFF	TGTGCCTGGAGTGTCCGAACTGAGCAGTTCTTC
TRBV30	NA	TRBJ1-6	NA	CAWSVGRPNSPLHF	TGTGCCTGGAGTGTAGGTCGGCCCAATTCACCCCTCCACTTT
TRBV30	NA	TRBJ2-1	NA	CAWSVGPGVYNEQFF	TGTGCCTGGAGTGTAGGTCCAGGGGTCTACAATGAGCAGTTCTTC
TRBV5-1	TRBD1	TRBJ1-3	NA	CASSSTGLSGNTIYF	TGCGCCAGCAGCTCGACAGGGCTCTCTGGAAACACCATATATTTT
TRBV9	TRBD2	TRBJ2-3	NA	CASSGTSGGLTDTQYF	TGTGCCAGCAGCGGGACTAGCGGGGGCCTCACAGATACGCAGTATTTT